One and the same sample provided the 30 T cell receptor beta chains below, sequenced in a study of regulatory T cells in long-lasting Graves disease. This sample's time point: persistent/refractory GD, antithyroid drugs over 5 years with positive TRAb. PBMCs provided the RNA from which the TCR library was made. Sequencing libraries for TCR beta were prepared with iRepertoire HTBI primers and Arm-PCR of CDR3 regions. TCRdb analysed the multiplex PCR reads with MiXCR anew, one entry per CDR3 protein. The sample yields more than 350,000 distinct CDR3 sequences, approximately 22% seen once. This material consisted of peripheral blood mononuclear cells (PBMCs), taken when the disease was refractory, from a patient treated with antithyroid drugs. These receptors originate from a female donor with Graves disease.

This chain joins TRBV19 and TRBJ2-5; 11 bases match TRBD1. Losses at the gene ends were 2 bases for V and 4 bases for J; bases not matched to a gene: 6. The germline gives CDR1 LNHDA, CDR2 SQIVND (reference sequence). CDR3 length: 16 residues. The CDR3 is CASSILGTGGRETQYF. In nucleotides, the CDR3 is TGTGCCAGTAGTATATTAGGGACAGGGGGTCGAGAGACCCAGTACTTC.

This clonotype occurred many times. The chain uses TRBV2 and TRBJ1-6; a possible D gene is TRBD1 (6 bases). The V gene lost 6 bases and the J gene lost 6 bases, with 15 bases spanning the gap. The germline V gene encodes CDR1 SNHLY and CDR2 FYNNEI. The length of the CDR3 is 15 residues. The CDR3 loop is CASRNREKGNSPLHF. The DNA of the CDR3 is TGTGCCAGCAGAAACAGGGAAAAGGGTAATTCACCCCTCCACTTT.

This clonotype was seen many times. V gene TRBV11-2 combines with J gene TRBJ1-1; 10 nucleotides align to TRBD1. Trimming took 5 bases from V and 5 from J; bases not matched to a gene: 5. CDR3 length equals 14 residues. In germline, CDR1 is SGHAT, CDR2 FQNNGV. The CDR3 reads CASSDRDRGTEAFF. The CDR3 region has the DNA TGTGCCAGCAGCGACCGGGACAGGGGAACTGAAGCTTTCTTT.

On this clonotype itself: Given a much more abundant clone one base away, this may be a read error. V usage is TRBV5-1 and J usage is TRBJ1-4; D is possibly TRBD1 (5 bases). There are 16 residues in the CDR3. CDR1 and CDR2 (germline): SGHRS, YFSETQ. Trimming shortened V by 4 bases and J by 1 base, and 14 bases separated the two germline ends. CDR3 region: CASSTGAARTNEKLFF. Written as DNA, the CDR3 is TGCGCCAGCAGCACTGGGGCGGCGCGAACTAATGAAAAACTGTTTTTT.

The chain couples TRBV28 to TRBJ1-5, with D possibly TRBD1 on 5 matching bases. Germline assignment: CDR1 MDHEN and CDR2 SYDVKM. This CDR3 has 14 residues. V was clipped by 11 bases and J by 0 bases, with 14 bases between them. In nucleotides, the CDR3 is TGTGCCTTGGGGGGGATCGATAGCAATCAGCCCCAGCATTTT. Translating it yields CALGGIDSNQPQHF.

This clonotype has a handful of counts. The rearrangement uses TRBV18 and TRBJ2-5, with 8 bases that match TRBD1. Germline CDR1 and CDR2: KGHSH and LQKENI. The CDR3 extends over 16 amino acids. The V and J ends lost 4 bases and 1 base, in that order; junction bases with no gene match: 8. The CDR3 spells CASSLNSGQVQETQYF. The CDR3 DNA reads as TGTGCCAGCTCACTCAATTCGGGACAGGTCCAAGAGACCCAGTACTTC. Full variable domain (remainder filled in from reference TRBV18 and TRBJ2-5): NAGVMQNPRHLVRRRGQEARLRCSPMKGHSHVYWYRQLPEEGLKFMVYLQKENIIDESGMPKERFSAEFPKEGPSILRIQQVVRGDSAAYFCASSLNSGQVQETQYFGPGTRLLVL.

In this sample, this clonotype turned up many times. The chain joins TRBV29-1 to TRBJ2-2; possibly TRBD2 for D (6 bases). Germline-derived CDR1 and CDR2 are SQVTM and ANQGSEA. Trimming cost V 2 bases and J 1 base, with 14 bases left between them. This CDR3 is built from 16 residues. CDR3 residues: CSVERLGGVNTGELFF. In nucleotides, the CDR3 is TGCAGCGTTGAACGATTGGGCGGGGTGAACACCGGGGAGCTGTTTTTT.

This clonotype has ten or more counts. The CDR3 protein is CASSVAGAGREQYF. CDR3 bases: TGTGCCAGCAGCGTAGCTGGAGCGGGACGTGAGCAGTACTTC. V and J are TRBV9 and TRBJ2-7; 7 nucleotides line up with TRBD2. The V gene's germline CDR1 is SGDLS and CDR2 YYNGEE. This CDR3 has 14 amino acids. V shed 0 bases, J shed 7 bases, and the junction held 7 bases outside the gene matches.

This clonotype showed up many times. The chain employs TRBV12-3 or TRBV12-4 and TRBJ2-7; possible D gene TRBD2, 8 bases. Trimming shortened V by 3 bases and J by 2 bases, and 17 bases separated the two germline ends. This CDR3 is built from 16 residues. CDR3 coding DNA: TGTGCCAGCAGTTTGAAGTTTAGCGGGACAGCCTACGAGCAGTACTTC. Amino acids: CASSLKFSGTAYEQYF.

The CDR3 region has the DNA TGTGCCAGCAGCTTAAGGGGCGGGAAGGAGCAGTTCTTC. Its translation: CASSLRGGKEQFF. The chain uses TRBV7-2 and TRBJ2-1, with D possibly TRBD2 on 6 matching bases. Germline-derived CDR1 and CDR2 are SGHTA and FQGNSA. The CDR3 is 13 amino acids. The V gene lost 2 bases and the J gene lost 10 bases, with 12 bases spanning the gap.

The CDR3 sequence is CASSGGSGNQPQYF. The DNA for the CDR3 is TGTGCCAGCAGCGGAGGGTCGGGCAATCAGCCCCAGTATTTT. This chain uses TRBV12-3 or TRBV12-4 with TRBJ1-5; D is possibly TRBD2 (6 bases). The end of the DNA is better explained by TRBJ2-3, so the J call may be wrong. The CDR3 consists of 14 residues.

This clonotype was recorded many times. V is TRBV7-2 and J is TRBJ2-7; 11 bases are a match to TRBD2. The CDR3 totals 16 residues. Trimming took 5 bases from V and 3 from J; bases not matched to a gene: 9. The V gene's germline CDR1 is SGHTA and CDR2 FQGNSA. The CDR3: CASSRRLAGTSYEQYF. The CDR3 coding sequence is TGTGCCAGCAGCCGAAGACTAGCGGGGACCAGCTACGAGCAGTACTTC.

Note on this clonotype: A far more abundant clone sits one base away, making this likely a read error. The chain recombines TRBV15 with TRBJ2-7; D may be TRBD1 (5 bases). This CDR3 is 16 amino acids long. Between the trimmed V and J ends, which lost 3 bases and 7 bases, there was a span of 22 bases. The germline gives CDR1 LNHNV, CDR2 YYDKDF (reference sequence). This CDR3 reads CATSSPLLRPDNEQYF. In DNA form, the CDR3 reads TGTGCCACCAGCAGCCCGCTCCTAAGACCGGACAATGAGCAGTACTTC.

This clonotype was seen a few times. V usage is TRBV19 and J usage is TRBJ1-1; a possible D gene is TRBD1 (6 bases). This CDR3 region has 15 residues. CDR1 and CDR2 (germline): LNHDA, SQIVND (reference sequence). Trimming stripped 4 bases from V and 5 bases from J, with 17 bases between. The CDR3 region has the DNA TGTGCCAGTAGTACCCCAAGGGGGAGACGGACTGAAGCTTTCTTT. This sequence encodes CASSTPRGRRTEAFF.

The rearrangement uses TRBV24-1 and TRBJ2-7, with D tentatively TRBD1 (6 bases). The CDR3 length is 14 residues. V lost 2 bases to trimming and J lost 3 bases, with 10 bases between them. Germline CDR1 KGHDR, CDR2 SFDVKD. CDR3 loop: CATSDYRVNYEQYF. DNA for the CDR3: TGTGCCACCAGTGATTACAGGGTGAACTACGAGCAGTACTTC.

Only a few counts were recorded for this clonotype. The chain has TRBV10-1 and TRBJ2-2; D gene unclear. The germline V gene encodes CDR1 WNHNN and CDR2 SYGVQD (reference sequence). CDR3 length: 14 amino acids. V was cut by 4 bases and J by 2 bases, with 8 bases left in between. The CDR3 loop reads CASSVAANTGELFF. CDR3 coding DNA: TGCGCCAGCAGTGTTGCGGCTAACACCGGGGAGCTGTTTTTT.

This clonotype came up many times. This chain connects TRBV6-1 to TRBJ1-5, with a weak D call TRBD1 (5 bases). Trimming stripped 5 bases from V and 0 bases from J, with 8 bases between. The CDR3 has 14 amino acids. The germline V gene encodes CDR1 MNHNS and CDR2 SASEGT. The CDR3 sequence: CASSRQNSNQPQHF. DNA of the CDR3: TGTGCCAGCAGTCGACAGAATAGCAATCAGCCCCAGCATTTT.

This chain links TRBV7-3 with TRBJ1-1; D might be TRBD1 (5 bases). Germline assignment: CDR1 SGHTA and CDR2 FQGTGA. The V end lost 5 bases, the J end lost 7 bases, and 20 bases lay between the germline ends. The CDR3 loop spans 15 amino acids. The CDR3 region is CASSVSPNQGYEAFF. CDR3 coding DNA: TGTGCCAGCAGCGTAAGCCCAAACCAGGGTTATGAAGCTTTCTTT.

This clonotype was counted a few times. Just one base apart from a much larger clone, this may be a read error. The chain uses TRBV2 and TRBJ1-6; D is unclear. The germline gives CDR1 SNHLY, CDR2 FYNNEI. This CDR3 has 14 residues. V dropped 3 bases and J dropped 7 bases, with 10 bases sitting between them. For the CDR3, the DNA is TGTGCCAGCAGTGATTTGGGGTTGAATTCACCCCTCCACTTT. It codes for CASSDLGLNSPLHF. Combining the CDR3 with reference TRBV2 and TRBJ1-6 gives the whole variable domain EPEVTQTPSHQVTQMGQEVILRCVPISNHLYFYWYRQILGQKVEFLVSFYNNEISEKSEIFDDQFSVERPDGSNFTLKIRSTKLEDSAMYFCASSDLGLNSPLHFGNGTRLTVT.

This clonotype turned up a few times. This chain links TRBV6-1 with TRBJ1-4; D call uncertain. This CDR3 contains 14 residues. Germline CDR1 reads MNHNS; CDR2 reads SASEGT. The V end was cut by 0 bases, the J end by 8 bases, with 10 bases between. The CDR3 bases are TGTGCCAGCAGTGAAGCGTGGGGAAGGGAAAAACTGTTTTTT. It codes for CASSEAWGREKLFF.

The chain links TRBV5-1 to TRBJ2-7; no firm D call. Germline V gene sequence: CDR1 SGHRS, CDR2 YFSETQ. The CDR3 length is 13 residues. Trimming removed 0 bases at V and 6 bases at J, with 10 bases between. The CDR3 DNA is TGCGCCAGCAGCTTGGCCAGGAACGGCGAGCAGTACTTC. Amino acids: CASSLARNGEQYF.

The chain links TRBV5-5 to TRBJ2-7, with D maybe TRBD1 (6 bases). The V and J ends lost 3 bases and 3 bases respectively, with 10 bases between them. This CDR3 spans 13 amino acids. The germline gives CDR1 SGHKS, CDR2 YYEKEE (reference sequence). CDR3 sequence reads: CASSSTGFYEQYF. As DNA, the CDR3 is TGTGCCAGCAGCTCCACAGGGTTCTACGAGCAGTACTTC.

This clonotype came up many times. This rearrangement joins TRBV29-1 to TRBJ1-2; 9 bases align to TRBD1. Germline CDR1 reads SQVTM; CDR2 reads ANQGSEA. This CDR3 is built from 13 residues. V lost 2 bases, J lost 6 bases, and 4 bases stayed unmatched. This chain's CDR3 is CSVENRDRDGYTF. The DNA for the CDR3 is TGCAGCGTTGAAAACCGGGACAGGGATGGCTACACCTTC.

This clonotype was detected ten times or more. The CDR3 sequence is CASSVQGETQYF. CDR3 sequence (DNA): TGTGCCAGCAGTGTCCAGGGTGAGACCCAGTACTTC. This chain joins TRBV2 and TRBJ2-5; possible D gene TRBD1, 5 bases. V lost 4 bases and J 5 bases, leaving 8 bases between the germline ends. This CDR3 comprises 12 residues. Germline CDR1 and CDR2: SNHLY and FYNNEI.

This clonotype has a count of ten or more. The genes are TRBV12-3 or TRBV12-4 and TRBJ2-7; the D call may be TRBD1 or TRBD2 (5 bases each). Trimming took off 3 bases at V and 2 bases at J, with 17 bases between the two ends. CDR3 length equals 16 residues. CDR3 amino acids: CASSFHTGTATYEQYF. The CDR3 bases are TGTGCCAGCAGTTTTCATACCGGGACGGCGACCTACGAGCAGTACTTC.

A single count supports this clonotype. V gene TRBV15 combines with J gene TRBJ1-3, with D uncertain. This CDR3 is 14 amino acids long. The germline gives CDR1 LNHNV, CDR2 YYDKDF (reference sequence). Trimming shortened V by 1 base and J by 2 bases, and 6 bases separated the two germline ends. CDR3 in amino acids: CATSRAGTGNTIYF. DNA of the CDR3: TGTGCCACCAGCAGAGCCGGCACTGGAAACACCATATATTTT.

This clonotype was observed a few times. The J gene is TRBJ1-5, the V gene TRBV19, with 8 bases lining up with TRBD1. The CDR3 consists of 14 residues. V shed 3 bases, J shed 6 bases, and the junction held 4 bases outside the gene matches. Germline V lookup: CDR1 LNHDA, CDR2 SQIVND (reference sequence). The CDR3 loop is CASSMGQAVQPQHF. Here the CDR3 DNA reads TGTGCCAGTAGTATGGGACAGGCCGTTCAGCCCCAGCATTTT. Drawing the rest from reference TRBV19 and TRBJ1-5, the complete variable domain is DGGITQSPKYLFRKEGQNVTLSCEQNLNHDAMYWYRQDPGQGLRLIYYSQIVNDFQKGDIAEGYSVSREKKESFPLTVTSAQKNPTAFYLCASSMGQAVQPQHFGDGTRLSIL.

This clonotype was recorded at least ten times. CDR3 DNA sequence: TGCAGTGCTAGCAGACTAGCGGGATCCTACGAGCAGTACTTC. Amino acids: CSASRLAGSYEQYF. The V and J genes are TRBV20-1 and TRBJ2-7; 11 bases are a match to TRBD2. In germline, CDR1 is DFQATT, CDR2 SNEGSKA (reference sequence). CDR3 length: 14 amino acids. V gave up 3 bases and J gave up 1 base; unmatched junction bases: 2.

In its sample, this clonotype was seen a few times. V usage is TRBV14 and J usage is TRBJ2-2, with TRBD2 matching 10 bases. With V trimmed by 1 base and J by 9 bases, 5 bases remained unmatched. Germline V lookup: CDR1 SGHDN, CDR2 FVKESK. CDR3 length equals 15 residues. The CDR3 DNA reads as TGTGCCAGCAGCCAAGTTCTAGCGGGAGCACGGGAGCTGTTTTTT. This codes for CASSQVLAGARELFF.

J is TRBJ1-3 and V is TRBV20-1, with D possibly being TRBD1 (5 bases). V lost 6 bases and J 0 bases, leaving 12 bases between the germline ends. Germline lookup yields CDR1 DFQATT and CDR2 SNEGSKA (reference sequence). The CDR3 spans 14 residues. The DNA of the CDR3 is TGCAGTGCCGGGGACGCCCGCTCTGGAAACACCATATATTTT. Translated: CSAGDARSGNTIYF.